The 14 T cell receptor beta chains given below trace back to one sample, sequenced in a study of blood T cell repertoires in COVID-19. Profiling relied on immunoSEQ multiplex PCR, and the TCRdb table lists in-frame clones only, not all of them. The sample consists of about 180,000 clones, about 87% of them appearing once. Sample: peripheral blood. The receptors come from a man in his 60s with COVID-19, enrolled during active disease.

The CDR3 DNA follows: TGTGCCAGTAGTATTACTCCCCCCCCGATGACAGGGCCCAGCTCTGGGGCCAACGTCCTGACTTTC. Protein sequence: CASSITPPPMTGPSSGANVLTF. V usage is TRBV19 and J usage is TRBJ2-6; 7 nucleotides match TRBD1. The CDR3 loop spans 22 amino acids. Germline CDR1 and CDR2: LNHDA and SQIVND (reference sequence). J gave up 0 bases and V 3 bases, and 20 bases lay outside the gene matches. Full variable domain (missing parts from reference TRBV19 and TRBJ2-6): DGGITQSPKYLFRKEGQNVTLSCEQNLNHDAMYWYRQDPGQGLRLIYYSQIVNDFQKGDIAEGYSVSREKKESFPLTVTSAQKNPTAFYLCASSITPPPMTGPSSGANVLTFGAGSRLTVL.

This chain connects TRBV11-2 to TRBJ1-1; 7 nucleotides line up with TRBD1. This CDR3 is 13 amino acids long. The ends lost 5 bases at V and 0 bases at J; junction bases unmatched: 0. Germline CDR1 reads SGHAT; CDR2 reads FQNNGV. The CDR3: CASSGTVNTEAFF. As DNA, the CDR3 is TGTGCCAGCAGCGGGACAGTGAACACTGAAGCTTTCTTT.

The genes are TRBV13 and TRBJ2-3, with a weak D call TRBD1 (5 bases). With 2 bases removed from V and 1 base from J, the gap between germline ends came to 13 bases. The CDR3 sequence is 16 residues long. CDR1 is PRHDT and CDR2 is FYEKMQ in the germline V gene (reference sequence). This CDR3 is CASSLQGWVGTDTQYF. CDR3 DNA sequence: TGTGCCAGCAGCTTACAGGGTTGGGTTGGCACAGATACGCAGTATTTT.

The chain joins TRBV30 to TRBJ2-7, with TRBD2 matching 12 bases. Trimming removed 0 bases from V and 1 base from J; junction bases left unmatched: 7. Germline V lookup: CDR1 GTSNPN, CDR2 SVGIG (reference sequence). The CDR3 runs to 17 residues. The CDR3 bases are TGTGCCTGGAGTGTACGTACTAGCGGGAGGAAGTCCTACGAGCAGTACTTC. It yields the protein CAWSVRTSGRKSYEQYF.

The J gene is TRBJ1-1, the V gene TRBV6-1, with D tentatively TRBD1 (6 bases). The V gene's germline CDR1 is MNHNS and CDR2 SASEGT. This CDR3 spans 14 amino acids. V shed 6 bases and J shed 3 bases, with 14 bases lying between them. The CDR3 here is CASSNRDMYTEAFF. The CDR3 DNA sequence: TGTGCCAGCAGCAACCGGGACATGTACACTGAAGCTTTCTTT.

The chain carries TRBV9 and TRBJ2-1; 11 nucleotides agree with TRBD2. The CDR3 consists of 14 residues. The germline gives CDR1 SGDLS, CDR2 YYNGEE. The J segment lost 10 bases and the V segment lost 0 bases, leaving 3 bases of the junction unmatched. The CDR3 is CASSVGGTSGEQFF. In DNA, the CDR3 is TGTGCCAGCAGCGTAGGAGGGACTAGCGGAGAGCAGTTCTTC.

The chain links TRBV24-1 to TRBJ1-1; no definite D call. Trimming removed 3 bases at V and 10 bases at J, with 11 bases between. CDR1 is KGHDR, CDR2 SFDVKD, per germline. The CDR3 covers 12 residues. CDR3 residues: CATSDGRLGAFF. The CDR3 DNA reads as TGTGCCACCAGTGATGGTAGACTCGGAGCTTTCTTT.

Here the CDR3 DNA reads TGTGCCAGCTCACCAAGAGGCCTCCCAGAACAATATGAAAAACTGTTTTTT. This sequence encodes CASSPRGLPEQYEKLFF. The gene calls are TRBV18 and TRBJ1-4; D not resolved. Germline CDR1 KGHSH, CDR2 LQKENI. This CDR3 is built from 17 residues. The V end was cut by 2 bases, the J end by 6 bases, with 19 bases between.

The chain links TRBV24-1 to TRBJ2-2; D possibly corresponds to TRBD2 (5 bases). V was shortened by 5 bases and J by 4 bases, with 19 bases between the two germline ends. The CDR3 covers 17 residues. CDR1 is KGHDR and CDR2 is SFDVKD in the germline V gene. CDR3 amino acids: CATSVLRSGSPTGELFF. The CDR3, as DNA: TGTGCCACCAGTGTCTTAAGAAGCGGCAGTCCCACCGGGGAGCTGTTTTTT.

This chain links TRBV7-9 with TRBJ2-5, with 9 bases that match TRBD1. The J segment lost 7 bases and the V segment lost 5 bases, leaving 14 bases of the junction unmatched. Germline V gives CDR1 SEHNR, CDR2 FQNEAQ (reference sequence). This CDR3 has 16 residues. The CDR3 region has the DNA TGTGCCAGCAGCGCCTCGGGACAGGGCGCGGCTGGGACCCAGTACTTC. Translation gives CASSASGQGAAGTQYF.

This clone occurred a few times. The CDR3 DNA is TGTGCCAGCAGCTTCCTAACTACGCAGCAGTACTTC. Amino acids: CASSFLTTQQYF. The chain carries TRBV7-9 and TRBJ2-7; D call uncertain. V lost 3 bases to trimming and J lost 8 bases, with 11 bases between them. CDR1 SEHNR and CDR2 FQNEAQ come from the germline V gene (reference sequence). There are 12 residues in the CDR3.

The CDR3 nucleotides read TGTGCCATCCGGGACTCCGGGCCCAACTATGGCTACACCTTC. It encodes CAIRDSGPNYGYTF. This chain uses TRBV10-3 with TRBJ1-2; a possible D gene is TRBD1 (5 bases). V lost 8 bases, J lost 2 bases, and 15 bases lay in between. This CDR3 is built from 14 residues. Germline CDR1 ENHRY, CDR2 SYGVKD.

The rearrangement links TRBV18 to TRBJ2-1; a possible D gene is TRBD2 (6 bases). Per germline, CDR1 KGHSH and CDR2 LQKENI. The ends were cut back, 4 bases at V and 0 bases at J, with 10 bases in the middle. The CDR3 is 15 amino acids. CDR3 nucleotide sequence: TGTGCCAGCTCACGGGACTTGAGCTCCTACAATGAGCAGTTCTTC. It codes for CASSRDLSSYNEQFF. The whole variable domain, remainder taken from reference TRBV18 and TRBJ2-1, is NAGVMQNPRHLVRRRGQEARLRCSPMKGHSHVYWYRQLPEEGLKFMVYLQKENIIDESGMPKERFSAEFPKEGPSILRIQQVVRGDSAAYFCASSRDLSSYNEQFFGPGTRLTVL.

The DNA for the CDR3 is TGTGCCAGTAGACCGACGGGACTAGCGGGAAAAGATACGCAGTATTTT. Amino acid sequence: CASRPTGLAGKDTQYF. The chain combines TRBV19 with TRBJ2-3; 13 positions agree with TRBD2. The V segment lost 6 bases and the J segment 5 bases; nucleotides outside the gene matches: 8. This CDR3 is 16 amino acids long. From germline, CDR1 is LNHDA and CDR2 SQIVND (reference sequence).